This T cell receptor (beta chain) comes out of a study of T-cell memory formation after mild COVID-19. The TCR alpha and TCR beta cDNA libraries, bearing sample barcodes and UMIs, were generated by 5'RACE using constant-segment primers. TCRdb itself ran the 5' RACE reads through MiXCR, one entry per CDR3 protein. The repertoire includes some 130,000 distinct CDR3 sequences, approximately 15% of them detected once, and 4.5% to 5.5% sits in the top ten. This clonotype showed up just a few times. Its antigen is still unknown. The study's findings and limits: CD4/CD8 balance characterized clones contracting day 15 to 85, and CD4+ skew characterized later expanders. CM and EM subsets held most contracting CD4+ clones; EMRA held CD8+ ones. Second-wave clones with a day 37 peak had unconfirmed SARS-CoV-2 specificity.

This CDR3 is built from 11 residues. The V end was cut by 1 base, the J end by 14 bases, with 11 bases between. Germline CDR1 SNHLY, CDR2 FYNNEI. Sequencing used PBMCs or a T cell subset sorted from them (not recorded which). The chain employs TRBV2 and TRBJ2-5, with D possibly being TRBD1 (5 bases). This sequence was found in a young man who had mild COVID-19 (a few samples of this study predate the infection). Cell type and time point are not known. The CDR3 is CASSEGGSSYF. The CDR3 DNA reads as TGTGCCAGCAGTGAAGGGGGCAGTAGCTACTTC.